These 25 T cell receptor beta chains were sequenced from one sample in a study of early T cells in non-severe SARS-CoV-2 infection. TCRdb used MiXCR to reprocess the 5' RACE reads, holding one entry per CDR3 protein. The table lists 46,000 or so distinct CDR3 sequences, roughly 13% of them singletons. Sequencing was performed on whole blood. These receptors were obtained from an adult who was a healthcare worker with PCR-confirmed SARS-CoV-2 infection or an uninfected control (not recorded which).

Only a few counts were recorded for this clonotype. DNA for the CDR3: TGTGCCAGCAGTTACTCAGCTAGCGTGAATGAGCAGTTCTTC. Translating gives CASSYSASVNEQFF. The genes are TRBV6-2 or TRBV6-3 and TRBJ2-1, with D possibly TRBD2 on 6 matching bases. V lost 0 bases, J lost 7 bases, and 10 bases lay in between. The CDR3 has 14 residues. Germline CDR1 and CDR2: MNHEY and SVGEGT.

The CDR3: CASSSAGTTGETQYF. DNA of the CDR3: TGCGCCAGCAGCTCCGCCGGGACTACGGGAGAGACCCAGTACTTC. The chain joins TRBV5-1 to TRBJ2-5; 7 nucleotides match TRBD2. Trimming took 3 bases from V and 4 from J; bases not matched to a gene: 9. Per germline, CDR1 SGHRS and CDR2 YFSETQ. CDR3 length: 15 amino acids.

There are a few counts of this clonotype. The CDR3 reads CATSDPDQPQHF. Here the CDR3 DNA reads TGTGCCACCAGTGATCCAGATCAGCCCCAGCATTTT. V usage is TRBV24-1 and J usage is TRBJ1-5, with D unclear. This CDR3 has 12 amino acids. From germline, CDR1 is KGHDR and CDR2 SFDVKD. V was trimmed by 3 bases and J by 5 bases, leaving 4 bases between them.

This clonotype has a handful of counts. The chain combines TRBV6-1 with TRBJ2-1; D is unresolved. The CDR3 totals 15 residues. V lost 0 bases and J 4 bases, leaving 10 bases between the germline ends. Germline values: CDR1 MNHNS, CDR2 SASEGT. The CDR3 loop reads CASSEARHLYNEQFF. CDR3 nucleotide sequence: TGTGCCAGCAGTGAAGCGCGGCACCTATACAATGAGCAGTTCTTC.

In this sample, this clonotype turned up a few times. This sequence joins TRBV14 and TRBJ2-7; D uncertain. Germline lookup yields CDR1 SGHDN and CDR2 FVKESK. CDR3 size: 15 residues. V gave up 1 base and J gave up 2 bases, with 12 bases separating them. The CDR3 DNA sequence: TGTGCCAGCAGCCAAGGGCAGGCCGATACCTACGAGCAGTACTTC. This gives the protein CASSQGQADTYEQYF.

The count of this clonotype is one. V usage is TRBV28 and J usage is TRBJ1-4; D gene unclear. The V gene lost 1 base and the J gene lost 0 bases, with 6 bases spanning the gap. Germline CDR1 MDHEN, CDR2 SYDVKM. The CDR3 is 15 residues long. CDR3 sequence (DNA): TGTGCCAGCAGTTTATTCGGGACAACTAATGAAAAACTGTTTTTT. It encodes CASSLFGTTNEKLFF. Full variable domain (missing parts from reference TRBV28 and TRBJ1-4): DVKVTQSSRYLVKRTGEKVFLECVQDMDHENMFWYRQDPGLGLRLIYFSYDVKMKEKGDIPEGYSVSREKKERFSLILESASTNQTSMYLCASSLFGTTNEKLFFGSGTQLSVL.

This clonotype was picked up many times. CDR3 bases: TGTGCCAGCAGTACTACAGGGTACTACGAGCAGTACTTC. Amino acid sequence: CASSTTGYYEQYF. The chain carries TRBV12-3 or TRBV12-4 and TRBJ2-7, with D perhaps TRBD1 (6 bases). The CDR3 is made up of 13 amino acids. V lost 5 bases to trimming and J lost 3 bases, with 11 bases between them.

This chain links TRBV6-5 with TRBJ2-3; 10 nucleotides line up with TRBD2. The germline CDR1 and CDR2 sequences are MNHEY and SVGAGI. The CDR3 covers 15 residues. V lost 6 bases and J lost 2; bases outside the gene matches: 5. CDR3 DNA: TGTGCCAGCAGGTTAGCGGGAGGCACCACAGATACGCAGTATTTT. Residues: CASRLAGGTTDTQYF.

This clonotype was observed many times. The chain uses TRBV12-5 and TRBJ1-4; D gene uncertain. V lost 5 bases and J 5 bases, leaving 12 bases between the germline ends. CDR3 length equals 14 residues. Per germline, CDR1 LGHNT and CDR2 FRNRAP. This chain's CDR3 is CASGLGRGNEKLFF. The DNA for the CDR3 is TGTGCTAGTGGTCTAGGCCGCGGGAATGAAAAACTGTTTTTT.

This clonotype was seen at least ten times. V gene TRBV29-1 combines with J gene TRBJ2-5, with D maybe TRBD1 (5 bases). Germline V gene sequence: CDR1 SQVTM, CDR2 ANQGSEA. Trimming cost V 5 bases and J 1 base, with 8 bases left between them. CDR3 length: 12 amino acids. The CDR3 sequence is CSVLQAQETQYF. Here the CDR3 DNA reads TGCAGCGTTCTACAGGCCCAAGAGACCCAGTACTTC.

This clonotype has a count of ten or more. The chain combines TRBV12-3 or TRBV12-4 with TRBJ1-2, with TRBD1 matching over 7 bases. With 4 bases clipped from V and 6 bases from J, the junction kept 8 bases outside the gene matches. The CDR3 extends over 14 amino acids. The CDR3: CASSSTGYEDGYTF. CDR3 nucleotides: TGTGCCAGCAGTTCGACAGGGTATGAGGATGGCTACACCTTC.

This clonotype was counted between two and nine times. V is TRBV6-5 and J is TRBJ2-7, with 11 bases identical to TRBD2. The J segment lost 1 base and the V segment lost 5 bases, leaving 4 bases of the junction unmatched. The CDR3 contains 15 residues. CDR1 and CDR2 from the germline V gene are MNHEY and SVGAGI. DNA for the CDR3: TGTGCCAGCAGTCCGACTAGCGGGGTTTCCTACGAGCAGTACTTC. Residues: CASSPTSGVSYEQYF.

This clonotype showed up just a few times. The chain uses TRBV28 and TRBJ2-3, with 10 bases aligning to TRBD1. The CDR3 has 14 amino acids. The germline CDR1 and CDR2 sequences are MDHEN and SYDVKM. The V segment lost 5 bases and the J segment 4 bases; nucleotides outside the gene matches: 3. In nucleotides, the CDR3 is TGTGCCAGCAGTATAGGGACAGGGGCAGATACGCAGTATTTT. It codes for CASSIGTGADTQYF.

This clonotype was seen ten or more times. This rearrangement joins TRBV6-5 to TRBJ2-5; 9 bases are a match to TRBD2. The V gene end was trimmed by 8 bases and the J gene end by 2 bases; junction bases not matched to a gene: 9. This CDR3 is 15 amino acids long. Germline V gives CDR1 MNHEY, CDR2 SVGAGI. In DNA form, the CDR3 reads TGTGCCAGCTCCTCGCGCGGACTAGCGCAAGAGACCCAGTACTTC. The encoded protein is CASSSRGLAQETQYF.

This clonotype was detected many times. The chain is built from TRBV12-3 or TRBV12-4 and TRBJ2-3; the match to TRBD1 covers 7 bases. The CDR3 contains 15 residues. Losses at the gene ends were 5 bases for V and 0 bases for J; bases not matched to a gene: 5. This CDR3 reads CASSANRGSTDTQYF. The CDR3, as DNA: TGTGCCAGCAGTGCCAACAGGGGCAGCACAGATACGCAGTATTTT.

There are many counts of this clonotype. The J gene is TRBJ1-5, the V gene TRBV7-2; tentatively, D is TRBD1 (5 bases). The CDR3 has 13 amino acids. Germline-derived CDR1 and CDR2 are SGHTA and FQGNSA. Trimming cost V 3 bases and J 5 bases, with 8 bases left between them. The CDR3 is CASSFGTHQPQHF. The DNA for the CDR3 is TGTGCCAGCAGCTTCGGGACTCATCAGCCCCAGCATTTT.

The genes are TRBV28 and TRBJ2-1; TRBD2 agrees at 7 bases. CDR3 size: 12 residues. Germline V gene lookup returns CDR1 MDHEN and CDR2 SYDVKM. The CDR3 region is CVAGATYNEQFF. The CDR3 DNA sequence: TGTGTTGCGGGAGCCACCTACAATGAGCAGTTCTTC. The whole variable domain, filled in from reference TRBV28 and TRBJ2-1, reads DVKVTQSSRYLVKRTGEKVFLECVQDMDHENMFWYRQDPGLGLRLIYFSYDVKMKEKGDIPEGYSVSREKKERFSLILESASTNQTSMYLCVAGATYNEQFFGPGTRLTVL.

This clonotype appeared many times. The chain joins TRBV18 to TRBJ1-2, with D possibly matching TRBD1 (6 bases). Trimming removed 4 bases from V and 4 bases from J, with 22 bases in between. The germline gives CDR1 KGHSH, CDR2 LQKENI. There are 17 residues in the CDR3. Here the CDR3 DNA reads TGTGCCAGCTCACGAATCGGGGGGCCAGGATTGGCCTATGGCTACACCTTC. Its protein product is CASSRIGGPGLAYGYTF.

This clonotype was detected a few times. The genes are TRBV3-1 and TRBJ2-6; unclear D gene. V gave up 3 bases and J gave up 0 bases, with 3 bases separating them. In germline, CDR1 is LGHDT, CDR2 YNNKEL (reference sequence). This CDR3 is 14 amino acids long. In DNA form, the CDR3 reads TGTGCCAGCAGCCAGAGCTCTGGGGCCAACGTCCTGACTTTC. The encoded protein is CASSQSSGANVLTF. The whole variable domain, filled in from reference TRBV3-1 and TRBJ2-6, reads DTAVSQTPKYLVTQMGNDKSIKCEQNLGHDTMYWYKQDSKKFLKIMFSYNNKELIINETVPNRFSPKSPDKAHLNLHINSLELGDSAVYFCASSQSSGANVLTFGAGSRLTVL.

This clonotype was seen only a few times. V and J are TRBV11-1 and TRBJ2-2; no reliable D call. This CDR3 contains 13 residues. V was cut by 5 bases and J by 4 bases, with 8 bases left in between. CDR1 is SGHAT and CDR2 is FQDESV in the germline V gene (reference sequence). This chain's CDR3 is CASSIRTTGELFF. In nucleotides, the CDR3 is TGTGCCAGCAGCATTAGGACCACCGGGGAGCTGTTTTTT.

This clonotype was counted only a few times. The J gene is TRBJ1-1, the V gene TRBV18; the D is unclear. The V end lost 4 bases, the J end lost 1 base, and 10 bases lay between the germline ends. CDR1 is KGHSH, CDR2 LQKENI, per germline. The CDR3 spans 14 residues. CDR3 amino acids: CASSRRTGNTEAFF. The CDR3 DNA reads as TGTGCCAGCTCACGACGGACGGGGAACACTGAAGCTTTCTTT. The complete variable domain, with remaining parts taken from reference TRBV18 and TRBJ1-1, reads NAGVMQNPRHLVRRRGQEARLRCSPMKGHSHVYWYRQLPEEGLKFMVYLQKENIIDESGMPKERFSAEFPKEGPSILRIQQVVRGDSAAYFCASSRRTGNTEAFFGQGTRLTVV.

This rearrangement joins TRBV29-1 to TRBJ2-5, with D perhaps TRBD2 (5 bases). V lost 0 bases to trimming and J lost 5 bases, with 16 bases between them. There are 15 residues in the CDR3. CDR1 SQVTM and CDR2 ANQGSEA come from the germline V gene. DNA of the CDR3: TGCAGCGTTGAAGAGCTCCCACTAGATTCGGAGACCCAGTACTTC. Protein: CSVEELPLDSETQYF.

In its sample, this clonotype was seen a few times. This chain uses TRBV3-1 with TRBJ1-6; tentative D call: TRBD1 (5 bases). There are 16 residues in the CDR3. Per the germline V gene, CDR1 is LGHDT and CDR2 is YNNKEL (reference sequence). The V and J ends lost 4 bases and 0 bases respectively, with 10 bases between them. CDR3 coding DNA: TGTGCCAGCAGCCTAGAAGGGGACTCCTATAATTCACCCCTCCACTTT. This encodes CASSLEGDSYNSPLHF.

The V and J genes are TRBV2 and TRBJ2-5; D is uncertain. V lost 5 bases to trimming and J lost 5 bases, with 9 bases between them. The CDR3 spans 12 residues. CDR1 and CDR2 (germline): SNHLY, FYNNEI. The CDR3 protein is CASSRTDETQYF. DNA of the CDR3: TGTGCCAGCAGTCGGACCGACGAGACCCAGTACTTC. Full variable domain (remainder filled in from reference TRBV2 and TRBJ2-5): EPEVTQTPSHQVTQMGQEVILRCVPISNHLYFYWYRQILGQKVEFLVSFYNNEISEKSEIFDDQFSVERPDGSNFTLKIRSTKLEDSAMYFCASSRTDETQYFGPGTRLLVL.

This clonotype was counted only a few times. The chain joins TRBV5-1 to TRBJ2-1; D unclear. There are 16 residues in the CDR3. V lost 0 bases, J lost 5 bases, and 15 bases lay in between. CDR1 and CDR2 from the germline V gene are SGHRS and YFSETQ. The CDR3 reads CASSLDPTRYDNEQFF. DNA for the CDR3: TGCGCCAGCAGCTTGGACCCAACACGATACGACAATGAGCAGTTCTTC.